Below, 26 T cell receptor beta chains from the same sample are listed, as sequenced in a study of T cells expressing NK-cell markers. TCRdb reprocessed the 5' RACE reads and stores each CDR3 protein as one record, lacking DNA. In all, the sample yields some 300,000 distinct CDR3 sequences. Sequencing was done on a sample of blood T cells: a sorted CD56 or NKG2C T cell subset, CD4+ or CD8+ T cells, or bulk PBMC T cells (not recorded which). The source is a man younger than 35 in good health.

The chain is built from TRBV18 and TRBJ1-2. Germline assignment: CDR1 KGHSH and CDR2 LQKENI. The CDR3 contains 14 residues. The CDR3 region is CASSLAERDYGYTF.

The chain joins TRBV29-1 to TRBJ2-3; TCRdb indicates TRBD1, and absent DNA this call remains unverified. The CDR3 covers 12 residues. Germline V gives CDR1 SQVTM, CDR2 ANQGSEA. CDR3 residues: CSGDRGTDTQYF.

This chain links TRBV2 with TRBJ1-5. The germline V gene has CDR1 SNHLY and CDR2 FYNNEI. The CDR3 has 18 amino acids. CDR3 sequence: CASSVSIIMGMGDQPQHF.

The gene calls are TRBV3-1 and TRBJ2-2. This CDR3 comprises 14 residues. CDR1 is LGHDT, CDR2 YNNKEL, per germline (reference sequence). The CDR3 is CASSQVYQTGELFF. The variable domain in full, with the rest retrieved from reference TRBV3-1 and TRBJ2-2, is DTAVSQTPKYLVTQMGNDKSIKCEQNLGHDTMYWYKQDSKKFLKIMFSYNNKELIINETVPNRFSPKSPDKAHLNLHINSLELGDSAVYFCASSQVYQTGELFFGEGSRLTVL.

This CDR3 is CASSPGTDGNTIYF. The gene calls are TRBV5-1 and TRBJ1-3; the D call from TCRdb, TRBD1, cannot be confirmed without DNA. Germline values: CDR1 SGHRS, CDR2 YFSETQ. CDR3 size: 14 residues.

V gene TRBV12-3 or TRBV12-4 combines with J gene TRBJ2-5; TCRdb picks TRBD2, but there is no DNA to check that call. CDR3 length: 14 residues. The chain's CDR3 is CASGLTGLQETQYF.

This chain uses TRBV28 with TRBJ2-7; TCRdb indicates TRBD2, and absent DNA this call remains unverified. The CDR3 has 15 amino acids. Looked up from germline, CDR1 is MDHEN and CDR2 is SYDVKM. CDR3 amino acids: CASSSQAGGDYEQYF. Using reference TRBV28 and TRBJ2-7 for the parts outside the CDR3, the full variable domain is DVKVTQSSRYLVKRTGEKVFLECVQDMDHENMFWYRQDPGLGLRLIYFSYDVKMKEKGDIPEGYSVSREKKERFSLILESASTNQTSMYLCASSSQAGGDYEQYFGPGTRLTVT.

V usage is TRBV20-1 and J usage is TRBJ2-3; TCRdb lists TRBD2, though no DNA is available to test this call. CDR1 and CDR2 from the germline V gene are DFQATT and SNEGSKA (reference sequence). This CDR3 is 15 amino acids long. The CDR3 protein is CSAFLLAREENTQYF.

The V gene is TRBV20-1, the J gene TRBJ1-3; absent DNA, TCRdb's TRBD1 call cannot be checked. The CDR3 contains 15 residues. Germline CDR1 is DFQATT and CDR2 is SNEGSKA (reference sequence). The CDR3 protein is CSASPPTVSGNTIYF.

The rearrangement links TRBV23-1 to TRBJ2-5; TCRdb's D gene call, TRBD1, goes unchecked for lack of DNA. TRBV23-1 is labeled an ORF, and its function is uncertain. This CDR3 spans 16 amino acids. Here the CDR3 reads CASSQSGTEKEETQYF.

The V gene is TRBV14, the J gene TRBJ2-1. From germline, CDR1 is SGHDN and CDR2 FVKESK. This CDR3 region has 12 residues. The CDR3 loop reads CASSQGGHEQFF.

CDR3 loop: CASSLADRKETQYF. The chain recombines TRBV12-3 or TRBV12-4 with TRBJ2-5; TCRdb's D call of TRBD1 is untestable without DNA. The CDR3 consists of 14 residues.

This chain links TRBV20-1 with TRBJ2-1; TCRdb proposes TRBD1, but this gene call is untestable without DNA. The CDR3 runs 11 residues. Germline V gives CDR1 DFQATT, CDR2 SNEGSKA (reference sequence). The chain's CDR3 is CSARHLYGQFF.

J is TRBJ1-2 and V is TRBV12-3 or TRBV12-4; TCRdb designates TRBD1, a call that cannot be tested without DNA. The CDR3 has 20 residues. The CDR3 sequence: CASSLEGSTGGEPRNYGYTF.

The chain combines TRBV12-3 or TRBV12-4 with TRBJ2-2; without DNA, the TCRdb call of TRBD1 cannot be checked. This CDR3 has 17 residues. CDR3 sequence: CASNLLTGGINTGELFF.

CDR3 residues: CASSRAGGSSYNEQFF. The chain recombines TRBV7-8 with TRBJ2-1. CDR1 is SGHVS, CDR2 FQNEAQ, per germline. The CDR3 contains 16 residues.

The V and J genes are TRBV10-3 and TRBJ2-1; TCRdb outputs TRBD1, but without DNA this stays unchecked. Germline V gene data show CDR1 as ENHRY and CDR2 as SYGVKD. CDR3 length: 16 residues. The CDR3 sequence is CAISEGQTSSYNEQFF.

CDR3 residues: CSASDRVDTEAFF. The chain recombines TRBV20-1 with TRBJ1-1; the TCRdb D gene call, TRBD1, has no DNA to confirm it. Per germline, CDR1 DFQATT and CDR2 SNEGSKA (reference sequence). The CDR3 consists of 13 residues.

The chain joins TRBV12-3 or TRBV12-4 to TRBJ2-7; TCRdb selects TRBD1, and the lack of DNA leaves this call unchecked. The CDR3 spans 13 residues. The chain's CDR3 is CASSPTGWYEQYF.

The V gene is TRBV28, the J gene TRBJ2-3; TCRdb indicates TRBD2, and absent DNA this call remains unverified. The CDR3 has 15 residues. Germline V gene lookup returns CDR1 MDHEN and CDR2 SYDVKM. The chain's CDR3 is CASSLVGGSPDTQYF. The variable domain in full, completed from reference TRBV28 and TRBJ2-3, reads DVKVTQSSRYLVKRTGEKVFLECVQDMDHENMFWYRQDPGLGLRLIYFSYDVKMKEKGDIPEGYSVSREKKERFSLILESASTNQTSMYLCASSLVGGSPDTQYFGPGTRLTVL.

The chain uses TRBV5-1 and TRBJ2-5; the D call from TCRdb, TRBD2, cannot be confirmed without DNA. The CDR3 totals 14 residues. CDR1 is SGHRS, CDR2 YFSETQ, per germline. CDR3 in amino acids: CASSSVAAQETQYF.

This chain links TRBV2 with TRBJ2-1; the D call from TCRdb, TRBD2, cannot be confirmed without DNA. Germline V CDR1 and CDR2: SNHLY, FYNNEI. The CDR3 runs to 16 residues. The CDR3 reads CASTPPGARGGNEQFF.

V usage is TRBV29-1 and J usage is TRBJ2-7; the TCRdb call, TRBD1, lacks DNA for checking. From germline, CDR1 is SQVTM and CDR2 ANQGSEA. The CDR3 has 13 residues. The CDR3 loop reads CSVAGMGYYEQYF.

The V call is TRBV11-3, the J call TRBJ2-1. The germline gives CDR1 SGHNT, CDR2 YENEEA. This CDR3 comprises 13 residues. The CDR3 loop is CASSLPTDGGQFF.

The chain has TRBV5-1 and TRBJ2-1. The CDR3 length is 13 residues. Germline V gene lookup returns CDR1 SGHRS and CDR2 YFSETQ. The CDR3 sequence: CASSPDLYNEQFF. Full variable domain (remainder filled in from reference TRBV5-1 and TRBJ2-1): KAGVTQTPRYLIKTRGQQVTLSCSPISGHRSVSWYQQTPGQGLQFLFEYFSETQRNKGNFPGRFSGRQFSNSRSEMNVSTLELGDSALYLCASSPDLYNEQFFGPGTRLTVL.

The chain links TRBV9 to TRBJ2-7; without DNA, the TCRdb call of TRBD1 cannot be checked. Germline CDR1 SGDLS, CDR2 YYNGEE. The CDR3 is 15 amino acids. CDR3 region: CASSPQGKPTYEQYF.